The subject of this entry is one T cell receptor beta chain. What it binds is unknown. This table comes from immunoSEQ multiplex PCR, and its TCRdb copy is limited to in-frame clones, with some not included. The data contain around 30,000 clones, over 80% of them singletons. The entry originates in a study of PD-L1 blockade in urothelial cancer. Study background: Blood was tested 3 weeks (second dose) and 6 weeks into treatment. Study-wide results and limits: Tumor-associated blood clones were expanded more by durable-benefit patients at 3 weeks.

This CDR3 has 20 amino acids. The chain joins TRBV21-1 to TRBJ2-1; TRBD2 reflects the table's D call only, with no check against the DNA. TRBV21-1 is marked as a pseudogene. The TCR originated in a man aged 50 to 60 with urothelial cancer. Sequenced here: PBMCs, sampled around atezolizumab (anti-PD-L1) treatment. The CDR3 spells CASSKRNARAREGLIDEQFF. The CDR3, as DNA: TGTGCCAGCAGCAAACGAAACGCTCGGGCGCGGGAGGGCCTTATAGATGAGCAGTTCTTC.